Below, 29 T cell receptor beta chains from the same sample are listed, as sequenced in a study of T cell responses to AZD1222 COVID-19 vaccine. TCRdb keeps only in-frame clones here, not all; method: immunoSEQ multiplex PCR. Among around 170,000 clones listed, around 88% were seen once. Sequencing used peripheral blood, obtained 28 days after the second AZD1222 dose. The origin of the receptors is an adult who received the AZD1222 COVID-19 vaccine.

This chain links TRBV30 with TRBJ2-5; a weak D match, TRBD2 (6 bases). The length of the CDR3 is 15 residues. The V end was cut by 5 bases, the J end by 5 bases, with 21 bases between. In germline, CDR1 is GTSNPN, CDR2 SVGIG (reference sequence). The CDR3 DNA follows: TGTGCCTGGTGCCACCGGGGGACCCCCCCTGAGACCCAGTACTTC. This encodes CAWCHRGTPPETQYF.

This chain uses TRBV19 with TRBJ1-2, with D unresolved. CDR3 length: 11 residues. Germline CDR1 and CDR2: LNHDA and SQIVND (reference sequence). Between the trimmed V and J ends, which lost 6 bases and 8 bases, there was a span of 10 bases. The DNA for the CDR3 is TGTGCCAGTAGAGGTGGGCGCGGCTACACCTTC. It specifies CASRGGRGYTF. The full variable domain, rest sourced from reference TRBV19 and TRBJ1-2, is DGGITQSPKYLFRKEGQNVTLSCEQNLNHDAMYWYRQDPGQGLRLIYYSQIVNDFQKGDIAEGYSVSREKKESFPLTVTSAQKNPTAFYLCASRGGRGYTFGSGTRLTVV.

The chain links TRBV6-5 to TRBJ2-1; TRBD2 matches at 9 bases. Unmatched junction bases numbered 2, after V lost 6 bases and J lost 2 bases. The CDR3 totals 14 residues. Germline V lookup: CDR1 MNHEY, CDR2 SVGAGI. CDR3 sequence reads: CASRAGGAYNEQFF. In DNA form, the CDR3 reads TGTGCCAGCAGAGCGGGGGGTGCCTACAATGAGCAGTTCTTC.

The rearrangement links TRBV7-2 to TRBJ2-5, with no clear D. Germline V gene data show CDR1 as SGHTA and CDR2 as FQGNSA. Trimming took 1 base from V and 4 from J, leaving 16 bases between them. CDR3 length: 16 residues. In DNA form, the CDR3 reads TGTGCCAGCAGCTTAGAGGTACGGCGACAAGGAGAGACCCAGTACTTC. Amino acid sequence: CASSLEVRRQGETQYF.

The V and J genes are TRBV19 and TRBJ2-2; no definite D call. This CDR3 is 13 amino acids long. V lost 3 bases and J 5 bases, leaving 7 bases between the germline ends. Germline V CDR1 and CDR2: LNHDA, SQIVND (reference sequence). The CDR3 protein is CASSMSRTGELFF. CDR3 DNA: TGTGCCAGTAGTATGTCCAGAACCGGGGAGCTGTTTTTT.

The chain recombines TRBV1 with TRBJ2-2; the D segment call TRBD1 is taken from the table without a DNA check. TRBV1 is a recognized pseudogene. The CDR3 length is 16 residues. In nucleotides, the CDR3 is TGCACCAGCAGCCAATCCCAGGGGGTCCGCACCGGGGAGCTGTTTTTT. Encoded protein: CTSSQSQGVRTGELFF.

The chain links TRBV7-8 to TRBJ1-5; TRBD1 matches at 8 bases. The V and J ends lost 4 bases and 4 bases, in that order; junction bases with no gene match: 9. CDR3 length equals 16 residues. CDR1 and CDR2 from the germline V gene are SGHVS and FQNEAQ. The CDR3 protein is CASSSRTGTINQPQHF. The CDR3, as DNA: TGTGCCAGCAGCTCCAGGACAGGGACAATAAATCAGCCCCAGCATTTT.

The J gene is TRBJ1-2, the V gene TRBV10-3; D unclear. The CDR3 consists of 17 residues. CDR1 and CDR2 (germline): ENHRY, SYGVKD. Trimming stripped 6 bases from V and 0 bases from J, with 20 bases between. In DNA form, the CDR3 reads TGTGCCATCAGAGATAGTGGCCCGGGCTCCCCTAACTATGGCTACACCTTC. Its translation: CAIRDSGPGSPNYGYTF.

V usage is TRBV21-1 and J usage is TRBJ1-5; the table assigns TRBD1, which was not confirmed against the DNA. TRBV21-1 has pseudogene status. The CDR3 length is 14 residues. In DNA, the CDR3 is TGTGCCAGCAGCAACCCTGACAGGGCTCAGCCCCAGCATTTT. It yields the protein CASSNPDRAQPQHF.

CDR3 residues: CASRLNRGDSPLHF. The CDR3 DNA follows: TGTGCCAGCAGACTGAACAGGGGAGACTCACCCCTCCACTTT. The genes are TRBV6-4 and TRBJ1-6, with 7 bases identical to TRBD1. Germline CDR1 MRHNA, CDR2 SNTAGT. J gave up 10 bases and V 6 bases, and 9 bases lay outside the gene matches. The CDR3 is 14 residues long.

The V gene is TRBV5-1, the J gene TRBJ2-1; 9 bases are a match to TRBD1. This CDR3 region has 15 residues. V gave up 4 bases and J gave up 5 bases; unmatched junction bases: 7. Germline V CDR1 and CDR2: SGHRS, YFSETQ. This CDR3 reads CASSRGQGQNNEQFF. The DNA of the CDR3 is TGCGCCAGCAGCCGCGGACAGGGGCAAAACAATGAGCAGTTCTTC.

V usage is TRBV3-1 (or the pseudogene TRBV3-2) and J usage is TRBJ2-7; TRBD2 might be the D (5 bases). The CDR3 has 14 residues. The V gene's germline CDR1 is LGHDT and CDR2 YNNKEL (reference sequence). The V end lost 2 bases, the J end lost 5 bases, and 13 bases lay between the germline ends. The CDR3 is CASSQTGIWDEQYF. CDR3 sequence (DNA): TGTGCCAGCAGCCAAACGGGGATTTGGGACGAGCAGTACTTC.

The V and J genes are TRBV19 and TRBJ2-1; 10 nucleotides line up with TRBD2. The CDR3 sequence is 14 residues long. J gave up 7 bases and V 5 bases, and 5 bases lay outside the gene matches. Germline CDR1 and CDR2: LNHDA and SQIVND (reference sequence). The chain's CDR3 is CASSDSGGSNEQFF. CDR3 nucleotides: TGTGCCAGTAGTGATAGCGGGGGGAGTAATGAGCAGTTCTTC.

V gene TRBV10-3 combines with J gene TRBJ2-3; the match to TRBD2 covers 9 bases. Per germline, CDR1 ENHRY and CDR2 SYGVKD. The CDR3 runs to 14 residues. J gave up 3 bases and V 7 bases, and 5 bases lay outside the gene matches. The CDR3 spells CAIMGAGGTDTQYF. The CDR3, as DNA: TGTGCCATCATGGGGGCGGGGGGGACAGATACGCAGTATTTT.

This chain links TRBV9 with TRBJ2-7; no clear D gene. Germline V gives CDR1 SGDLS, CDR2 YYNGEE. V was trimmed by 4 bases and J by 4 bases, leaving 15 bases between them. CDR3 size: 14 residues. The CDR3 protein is CASSFDPSGYEQYF. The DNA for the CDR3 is TGTGCCAGCAGCTTCGACCCGTCAGGATACGAGCAGTACTTC.

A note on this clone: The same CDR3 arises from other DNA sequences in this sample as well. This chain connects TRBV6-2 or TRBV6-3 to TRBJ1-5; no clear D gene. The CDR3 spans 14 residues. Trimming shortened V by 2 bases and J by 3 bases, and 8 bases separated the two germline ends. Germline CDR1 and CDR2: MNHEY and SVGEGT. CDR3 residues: CASSYEGNNQPQHF. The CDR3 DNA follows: TGTGCCAGCAGTTACGAGGGAAACAATCAGCCCCAGCATTTT.

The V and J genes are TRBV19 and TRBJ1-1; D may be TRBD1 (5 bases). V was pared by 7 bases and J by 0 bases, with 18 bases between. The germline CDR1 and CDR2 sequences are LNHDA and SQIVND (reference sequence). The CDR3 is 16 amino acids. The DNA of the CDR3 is TGTGCCAGTATAGATGGGGGACGTGTGGTGAACACTGAAGCTTTCTTT. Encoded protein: CASIDGGRVVNTEAFF.

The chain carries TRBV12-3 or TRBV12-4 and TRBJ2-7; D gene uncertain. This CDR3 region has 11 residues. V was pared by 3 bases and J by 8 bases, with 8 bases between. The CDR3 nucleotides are TGTGCCAGCAGTTTTGGCCCTCAGCAGTACTTC. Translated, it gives CASSFGPQQYF.

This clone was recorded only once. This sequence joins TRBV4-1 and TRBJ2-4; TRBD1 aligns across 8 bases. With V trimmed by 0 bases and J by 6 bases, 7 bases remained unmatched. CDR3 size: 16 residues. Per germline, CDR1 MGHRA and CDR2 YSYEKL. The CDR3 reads CASSQDQDRVGNIQYF. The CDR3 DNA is TGCGCCAGCAGCCAAGATCAGGACAGGGTTGGAAACATTCAGTACTTC.

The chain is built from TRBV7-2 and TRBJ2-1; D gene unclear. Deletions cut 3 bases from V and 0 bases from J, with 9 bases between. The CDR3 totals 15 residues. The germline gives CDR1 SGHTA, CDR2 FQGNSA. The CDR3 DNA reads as TGTGCCAGCAGCTTCGGTCCCCGCTCCTACAATGAGCAGTTCTTC. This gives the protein CASSFGPRSYNEQFF. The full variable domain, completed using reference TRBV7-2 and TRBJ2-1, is GAGVSQSPSNKVTEKGKDVELRCDPISGHTALYWYRQSLGQGLEFLIYFQGNSAPDKSGLPSDRFSAERTGGSVSTLTIQRTQQEDSAVYLCASSFGPRSYNEQFFGPGTRLTVL.

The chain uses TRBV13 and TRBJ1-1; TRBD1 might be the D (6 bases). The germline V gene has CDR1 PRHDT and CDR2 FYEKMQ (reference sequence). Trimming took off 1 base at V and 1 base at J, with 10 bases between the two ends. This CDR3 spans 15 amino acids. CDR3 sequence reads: CASSLARQANTEAFF. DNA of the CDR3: TGTGCCAGCAGCTTAGCTCGACAGGCGAACACTGAAGCTTTCTTT.

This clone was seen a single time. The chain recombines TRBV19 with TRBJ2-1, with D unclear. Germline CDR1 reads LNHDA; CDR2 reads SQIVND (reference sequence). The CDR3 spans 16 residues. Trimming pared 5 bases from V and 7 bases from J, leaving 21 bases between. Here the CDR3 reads CASSVQANYIPNEQFF. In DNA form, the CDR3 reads TGTGCCAGTAGTGTCCAGGCTAACTATATTCCGAATGAGCAGTTCTTC.

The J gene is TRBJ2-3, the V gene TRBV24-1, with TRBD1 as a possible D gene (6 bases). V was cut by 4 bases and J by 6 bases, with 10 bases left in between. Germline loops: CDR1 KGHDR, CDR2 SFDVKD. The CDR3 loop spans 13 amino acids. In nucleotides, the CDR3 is TGTGCCACCAGTGAACCAGGGGTGGATACGCAGTATTTT. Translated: CATSEPGVDTQYF.

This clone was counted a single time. In DNA form, the CDR3 reads TGTGCCAGCAGCCAGGGACAGAACACTGAAGCTTTCTTT. Amino acid sequence: CASSQGQNTEAFF. The chain has TRBV7-3 and TRBJ1-1, with a tentative D call TRBD1 (6 bases). The length of the CDR3 is 13 residues. Looked up from germline, CDR1 is SGHTA and CDR2 is FQGTGA. V was clipped by 5 bases and J by 1 base, with 8 bases between them.

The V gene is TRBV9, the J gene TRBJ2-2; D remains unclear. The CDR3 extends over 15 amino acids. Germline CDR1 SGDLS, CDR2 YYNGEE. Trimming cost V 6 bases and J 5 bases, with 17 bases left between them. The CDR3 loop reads CASNQGKGSTGELFF. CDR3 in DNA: TGTGCCAGCAACCAAGGAAAGGGTAGTACCGGGGAGCTGTTTTTT. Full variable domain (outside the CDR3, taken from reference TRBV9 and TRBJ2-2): DSGVTQTPKHLITATGQRVTLRCSPRSGDLSVYWYQQSLDQGLQFLIQYYNGEERAKGNILERFSAQQFPDLHSELNLSSLELGDSALYFCASNQGKGSTGELFFGEGSRLTVL.

The CDR3 reads CASSEGAAYGYTF. The CDR3 DNA follows: TGTGCCAGCAGCGAAGGGGCAGCTTATGGCTACACCTTC. This sequence joins TRBV7-3 and TRBJ1-2, with D possibly matching TRBD1 (5 bases). Looked up from germline, CDR1 is SGHTA and CDR2 is FQGTGA. The CDR3 extends over 13 amino acids. With 5 bases removed from V and 5 bases from J, the gap between germline ends came to 12 bases.

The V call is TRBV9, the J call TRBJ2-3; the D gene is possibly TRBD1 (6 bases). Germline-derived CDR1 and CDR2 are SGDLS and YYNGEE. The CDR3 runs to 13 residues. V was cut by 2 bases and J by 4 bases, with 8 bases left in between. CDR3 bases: TGTGCCAGCAGCGTGGGGGCTGCAGATACGCAGTATTTT. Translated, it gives CASSVGAADTQYF.

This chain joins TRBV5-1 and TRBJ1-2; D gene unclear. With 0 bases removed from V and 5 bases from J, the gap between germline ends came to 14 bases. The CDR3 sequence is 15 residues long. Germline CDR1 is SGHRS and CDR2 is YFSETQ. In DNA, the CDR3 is TGCGCCAGCAGCTTGGAAGCAGTCGGTATATATGGCTACACCTTC. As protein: CASSLEAVGIYGYTF.

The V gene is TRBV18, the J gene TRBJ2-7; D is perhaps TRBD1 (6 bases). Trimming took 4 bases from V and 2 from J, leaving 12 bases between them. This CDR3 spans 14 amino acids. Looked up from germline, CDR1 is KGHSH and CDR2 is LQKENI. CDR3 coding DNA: TGTGCCAGCTCACAGGTAGGACAGACCTACGAGCAGTACTTC. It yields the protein CASSQVGQTYEQYF.